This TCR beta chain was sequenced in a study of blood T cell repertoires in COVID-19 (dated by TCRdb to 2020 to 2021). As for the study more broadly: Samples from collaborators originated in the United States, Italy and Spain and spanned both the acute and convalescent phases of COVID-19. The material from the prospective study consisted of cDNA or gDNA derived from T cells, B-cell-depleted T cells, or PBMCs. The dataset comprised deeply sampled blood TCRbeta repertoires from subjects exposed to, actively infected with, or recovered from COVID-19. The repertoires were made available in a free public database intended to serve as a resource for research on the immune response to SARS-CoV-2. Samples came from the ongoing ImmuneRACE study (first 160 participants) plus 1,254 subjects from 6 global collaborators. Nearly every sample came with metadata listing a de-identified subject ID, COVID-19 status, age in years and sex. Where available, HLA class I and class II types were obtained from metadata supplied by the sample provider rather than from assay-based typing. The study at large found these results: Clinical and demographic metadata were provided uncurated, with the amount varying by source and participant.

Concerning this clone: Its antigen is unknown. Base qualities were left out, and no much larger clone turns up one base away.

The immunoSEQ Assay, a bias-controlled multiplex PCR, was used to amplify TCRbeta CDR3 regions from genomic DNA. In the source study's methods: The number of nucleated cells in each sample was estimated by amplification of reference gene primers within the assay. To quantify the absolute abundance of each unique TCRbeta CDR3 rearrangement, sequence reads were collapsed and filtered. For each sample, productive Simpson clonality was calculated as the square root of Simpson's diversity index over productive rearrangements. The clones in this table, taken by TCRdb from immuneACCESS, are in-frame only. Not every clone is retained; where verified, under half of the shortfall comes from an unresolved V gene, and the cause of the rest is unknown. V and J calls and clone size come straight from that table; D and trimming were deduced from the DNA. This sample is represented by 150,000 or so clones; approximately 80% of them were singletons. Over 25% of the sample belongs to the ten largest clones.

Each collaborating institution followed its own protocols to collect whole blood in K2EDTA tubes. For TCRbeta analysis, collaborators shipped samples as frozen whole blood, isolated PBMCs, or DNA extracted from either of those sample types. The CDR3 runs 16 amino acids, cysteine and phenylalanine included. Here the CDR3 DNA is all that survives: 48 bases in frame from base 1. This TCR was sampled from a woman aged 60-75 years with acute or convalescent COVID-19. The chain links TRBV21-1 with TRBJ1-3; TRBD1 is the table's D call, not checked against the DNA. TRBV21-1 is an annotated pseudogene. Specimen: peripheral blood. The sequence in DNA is TGTGCCAGCAGCACCCCTGACAGGTCCTCTGGAAACACCATATATTTT. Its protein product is CASSTPDRSSGNTIYF.